This paragraph reports one TCR beta chain. The germline CDR1 and CDR2 sequences are SEHNR and FQNEAQ (reference sequence). Trimming removed 2 bases at V and 5 bases at J, with 19 bases between. This CDR3 has 17 residues. These data are taken from a study of cytomegalovirus exposure and HLA in healthy donors. Sequencing was performed with immunoSEQ multiplex PCR; in TCRdb, only in-frame clones are kept and a portion is missing. The repertoire holds roughly 110,000 clones, with 88% as singletons. Input material: PBMCs. The J gene is TRBJ2-1, the V gene TRBV7-9; D unclear. The sequence was collected from a woman in her late teens or twenties in good health and CMV-seropositive. CDR3 protein: CASSLFPQLATNNEQFF. CDR3 DNA: TGTGCCAGCAGCTTATTCCCCCAGTTAGCAACGAACAATGAGCAGTTCTTC.